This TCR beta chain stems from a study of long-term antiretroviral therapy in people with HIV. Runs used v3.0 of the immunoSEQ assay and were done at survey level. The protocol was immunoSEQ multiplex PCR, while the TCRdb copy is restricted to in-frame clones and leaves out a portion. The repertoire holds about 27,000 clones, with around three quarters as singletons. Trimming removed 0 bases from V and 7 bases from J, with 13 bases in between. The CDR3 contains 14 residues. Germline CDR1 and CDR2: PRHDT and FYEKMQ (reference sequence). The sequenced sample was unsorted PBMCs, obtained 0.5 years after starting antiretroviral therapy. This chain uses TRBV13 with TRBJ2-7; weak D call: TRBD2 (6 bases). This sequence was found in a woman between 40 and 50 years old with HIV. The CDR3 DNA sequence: TGTGCCAGCAGCTTAGGCTTTTGGCGGGGTGAGCAGTACTTC. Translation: CASSLGFWRGEQYF.